Each of the 4 T cell receptor beta chains below was sequenced from the same sample in a study of tumor-infiltrating lymphocytes in primary liver carcinoma. Co-extracting RNA and DNA was done with 20-30 mg of unsorted bulk tissue as input. From about 0.5 ug of total RNA, TCR beta-specific cDNA was reverse-transcribed using a constant-region primer. For TCR beta, libraries were produced by three nested multiplex PCR rounds using slightly modified ARM-PCR. TRBV1-TRBV30 forward and Cbeta reverse primers drove the first two roughly 10-cycle rounds. TCRdb called the multiplex PCR reads again in MiXCR, with one record for every CDR3 protein. Of about 84,000 distinct CDR3 sequences detected, 65% to 80% appear once; the ten largest clones hold less than 20%. Sample: liver tumor tissue from sampling region 1. Subset noted: tumor region T1, superior pole. The receptors were sampled from a man in his forties with primary liver carcinoma and hepatitis B virus infection.

This clonotype was counted a single time. The CDR3 carries no conserved terminal phenylalanine or tryptophan, so it likely arises from a read error. The gene calls are TRBV4-2 and TRBJ2-1; the D gene is possibly TRBD2 (7 bases). The CDR3 contains 15 residues. Germline assignment: CDR1 LGHNA and CDR2 YNFKEQ. V was clipped by 0 bases and J by 9 bases, with 15 bases between them. The CDR3 DNA reads as TGTGCCAGCAGCCAAGACTTAGGGGGGGGTAGTGAGCAGTTCTCC. Its protein product is CASSQDLGGGSEQFS.

V is TRBV5-6 and J is TRBJ2-7, with D maybe TRBD1 (6 bases). The germline gives CDR1 SGHDT, CDR2 YYEEEE. This CDR3 is built from 16 residues. V dropped 2 bases and J dropped 12 bases, with 27 bases sitting between them. For the CDR3, the DNA is TGTGCCAGCAGCTTCCTGGACAGCTTCAGCTCCTACGAGTGGTACTTC. Protein product: CASSFLDSFSSYEWYF.

This clonotype came up once. A read error may produce the germline difference seen at one junction end. CDR3 protein: CASSYAVYSTGEPFF. The CDR3 DNA is TGTGCCAGCAGTTACGCAGTGTACAGCACCGGGGAGCCGTTTTTT. The J gene is TRBJ2-2, the V gene TRBV6-5; D possibly corresponds to TRBD2 (5 bases). Looked up from germline, CDR1 is MNHEY and CDR2 is SVGAGI. This CDR3 contains 15 residues.

In regard to this clonotype: Because it lacks the conserved phenylalanine or tryptophan at the end, this CDR3 is likely a read error. The limits of the CDR3 on the DNA are not certain, so only TCRdb's listed CDR3 is given. The chain combines TRBV29-1 with TRBJ2-3; the table's D gene call, TRBD1, was not cross checked with the DNA. Germline V gene lookup returns CDR1 SQVTM and CDR2 ANQGSEA. The CDR3 totals 15 residues, both ends included. The CDR3 sequence is CSVPWGFHSTDTKYY.